The clone carrying this T cell receptor beta chain was seen once. Antigen: not known. The source of the sample is a study of T cell responses to AZD1222 COVID-19 vaccine. Germline loops: CDR1 MDHEN, CDR2 SYDVKM. This CDR3 has 15 residues. The ends lost 5 bases at V and 3 bases at J; junction bases unmatched: 4. Notes on the study in general: Spike regions recognized by vaccine-associated CD4 TCRs spanned the protein, led by 160-218 and 743-854.

Only in-frame clones appear in the TCRdb table, and some are missing; sequencing was by immunoSEQ multiplex PCR. This sample has about 100,000 clones, with 80% to 95% found just once. Sequencing was performed on peripheral blood, taken 28 days after the second AZD1222 dose. The V and J genes are TRBV28 and TRBJ1-4; 9 bases line up with TRBD1. This TCR was recovered from an adult who received the AZD1222 COVID-19 vaccine. Written as DNA, the CDR3 is TGTGCCAGCAGTCTACGGACAGGGGCTAATGAAAAACTGTTTTTT. Protein product: CASSLRTGANEKLFF.